These 21 T cell receptor beta chains were all obtained from the same sample, sequenced in a study of T cell changes during pregnancy in multiple sclerosis. Produced via immunoSEQ multiplex PCR; TCRdb's table is partial and in-frame only. The data show some 47,000 clones, approximately 90% seen once. Specimen: CD8+ T cells from peripheral blood mononuclear cells, collected after pregnancy. The receptors were sampled from a female donor in good health, enrolled as a control in a pregnancy study.

The chain combines TRBV5-5 with TRBJ1-2, with 9 bases aligning to TRBD1. This CDR3 is built from 14 residues. Germline CDR1 SGHKS, CDR2 YYEKEE (reference sequence). V gave up 3 bases and J gave up 3 bases; unmatched junction bases: 3. The DNA of the CDR3 is TGTGCCAGCAGCTCGGGACAGGGCGACTATGGCTACACCTTC. Its translation: CASSSGQGDYGYTF.

The chain couples TRBV4-3 to TRBJ2-2; D is unclear. CDR1 and CDR2 (germline): LGHNA, YSLEER. The V end lost 0 bases, the J end lost 0 bases, and 5 bases lay between the germline ends. CDR3 length: 15 amino acids. CDR3 sequence (DNA): TGCGCCAGCAGCCAAGACGCAGCGAACACCGGGGAGCTGTTTTTT. Translation: CASSQDAANTGELFF.

CDR3 nucleotides: TGTGCCAGCAGTTTATCCCCAGGCCCAGCACGCAATCAGCCCCAGCATTTT. Encoded protein: CASSLSPGPARNQPQHF. V usage is TRBV27 and J usage is TRBJ1-5, with unresolved D. The CDR3 runs to 17 residues. Trimming removed 0 bases from V and 2 bases from J, with 14 bases in between. Per germline, CDR1 MNHEY and CDR2 SMNVEV (reference sequence).

The chain is built from TRBV30 and TRBJ1-1; D not certain. Germline V gene data show CDR1 as GTSNPN and CDR2 as SVGIG (reference sequence). Trimming took 2 bases from V and 11 from J, leaving 15 bases between them. CDR3 length equals 12 residues. Written as DNA, the CDR3 is TGTGCCTGGAGTACAGCTCGGGGTTGGGCTTTCTTT. It codes for CAWSTARGWAFF.

The chain has TRBV11-2 and TRBJ1-1; D is unclear. With 10 bases removed from V and 1 base from J, the gap between germline ends came to 10 bases. The CDR3 is 12 residues long. Germline CDR1 reads SGHAT; CDR2 reads FQNNGV. CDR3 DNA sequence: TGTGCCATCCCCGGAGGGAACACTGAAGCTTTCTTT. It yields the protein CAIPGGNTEAFF.

The J gene is TRBJ2-1, the V gene TRBV4-2; 9 bases agree with TRBD2. The CDR3 is made up of 16 amino acids. Germline values: CDR1 LGHNA, CDR2 YNFKEQ. The J segment lost 1 base and the V segment lost 5 bases, leaving 6 bases of the junction unmatched. The CDR3: CASSSTSGVSYNEQFF. CDR3 nucleotide sequence: TGTGCCAGCAGCTCGACTAGCGGAGTTTCCTACAATGAGCAGTTCTTC.

The CDR3 reads CASSSFLALTDTQYF. CDR3 DNA sequence: TGTGCCAGTAGTTCCTTTTTAGCCCTCACAGATACGCAGTATTTT. J is TRBJ2-3 and V is TRBV19; unclear D gene. Looked up from germline, CDR1 is LNHDA and CDR2 is SQIVND (reference sequence). V gave up 5 bases and J gave up 2 bases, with 14 bases separating them. The CDR3 loop spans 15 amino acids.

V and J are TRBV4-3 and TRBJ2-2; D might be TRBD1 (5 bases). The V gene's germline CDR1 is LGHNA and CDR2 YSLEER. V shed 4 bases and J shed 4 bases, with 13 bases lying between them. The CDR3 is 15 amino acids. The CDR3 loop is CASSRTRQSTGELFF. The CDR3 nucleotides read TGCGCCAGCAGCCGGACCAGACAGAGCACCGGGGAGCTGTTTTTT.

The V gene is TRBV28, the J gene TRBJ2-7; possibly TRBD2 for D (5 bases). The germline V gene has CDR1 MDHEN and CDR2 SYDVKM. V lost 3 bases and J 1 base, leaving 7 bases between the germline ends. The CDR3 loop spans 13 amino acids. This chain's CDR3 is CASSFGGSYEQYF. CDR3 in DNA: TGTGCCAGCAGTTTTGGCGGGTCCTACGAGCAGTACTTC. Together with reference TRBV28 and TRBJ2-7, the CDR3 gives the full variable domain: DVKVTQSSRYLVKRTGEKVFLECVQDMDHENMFWYRQDPGLGLRLIYFSYDVKMKEKGDIPEGYSVSREKKERFSLILESASTNQTSMYLCASSFGGSYEQYFGPGTRLTVT.

The chain employs TRBV7-2 and TRBJ1-1; D call uncertain. V was clipped by 1 base and J by 1 base, with 16 bases between them. CDR1 and CDR2 from the germline V gene are SGHTA and FQGNSA. The CDR3 runs to 17 residues. In DNA, the CDR3 is TGTGCCAGCAGCTTAGTGTGGGTCCTAGAGGGGAACACTGAAGCTTTCTTT. Its translation is CASSLVWVLEGNTEAFF.

This clone has just a few counts. In DNA form, the CDR3 reads TGTGCCAGCAGTAGACAGGGTCTTGCTGAAGCTTTCTTT. Protein: CASSRQGLAEAFF. V usage is TRBV28 and J usage is TRBJ1-1; TRBD1 matches 7 bases. CDR3 length: 13 amino acids. The V gene end was trimmed by 5 bases and the J gene end by 6 bases; junction bases not matched to a gene: 6. Germline V lookup: CDR1 MDHEN, CDR2 SYDVKM.

The chain links TRBV15 to TRBJ2-3, with D possibly being TRBD2 (5 bases). Per the germline V gene, CDR1 is LNHNV and CDR2 is YYDKDF (reference sequence). The CDR3 extends over 16 amino acids. V lost 0 bases, J lost 3 bases, and 13 bases lay in between. The chain's CDR3 is CATSRDSGGPTDTQYF. The CDR3 DNA sequence: TGTGCCACCAGCAGAGATTCTGGCGGGCCTACAGATACGCAGTATTTT. Variable domain in full (rest from reference TRBV15 and TRBJ2-3): DAMVIQNPRYQVTQFGKPVTLSCSQTLNHNVMYWYQQKSSQAPKLLFHYYDKDFNNEADTPDNFQSRRPNTSFCFLDIRSPGLGDTAMYLCATSRDSGGPTDTQYFGPGTRLTVL.

The gene calls are TRBV28 and TRBJ2-7; 10 nucleotides line up with TRBD1. The germline V gene encodes CDR1 MDHEN and CDR2 SYDVKM. Losses at the gene ends were 6 bases for V and 8 bases for J; bases not matched to a gene: 10. The CDR3 sequence is 14 residues long. The CDR3 bases are TGTGCCAGCAGCTTGGGGGGACAGGGGAGCCAGCAGTACTTC. Translated: CASSLGGQGSQQYF.

This clone has just one count. The chain uses TRBV5-1 and TRBJ1-1; possible D gene TRBD1, 5 bases. Germline V gene data show CDR1 as SGHRS and CDR2 as YFSETQ. The CDR3 is 16 residues long. Trimming removed 6 bases at V and 0 bases at J, with 18 bases between. The CDR3: CASKIGGMGMNTEAFF. CDR3 DNA: TGCGCCAGCAAGATCGGGGGAATGGGCATGAACACTGAAGCTTTCTTT.

Turning to this clone: The junction and the germline gene differ at one end; a read error may be behind it. The gene calls are TRBV9 and TRBJ1-2; D ambiguous. Germline values: CDR1 SGDLS, CDR2 YYNGEE. The CDR3 runs 13 residues. CDR3 protein: CASSLGEGYGHTF. The CDR3 DNA reads as TGTGCCAGCAGCCTGGGAGAGGGCTATGGCCACACCTTC.

The chain combines TRBV28 with TRBJ1-1, with 12 bases fitting TRBD1. The CDR3 runs 17 residues. Germline CDR1 is MDHEN and CDR2 is SYDVKM. After removal of 4 bases from V and 2 bases from J, the junction contained 8 bases not matched to a gene. CDR3 amino acids: CASSSSTGTGGNTEAFF. DNA of the CDR3: TGTGCCAGCAGTTCCTCAACCGGGACAGGGGGCAACACTGAAGCTTTCTTT.

CDR3 amino acids: CASSLSAGNTIYF. DNA of the CDR3: TGTGCCAGCAGTCTCTCAGCTGGAAACACCATATATTTT. The chain recombines TRBV27 with TRBJ1-3, with unresolved D. Trimming took off 5 bases at V and 2 bases at J, with 7 bases between the two ends. The CDR3 is 13 residues long. The germline V gene encodes CDR1 MNHEY and CDR2 SMNVEV (reference sequence).

This chain joins TRBV28 and TRBJ2-1, with D unclear. Germline V gives CDR1 MDHEN, CDR2 SYDVKM. V lost 7 bases and J 3 bases, leaving 7 bases between the germline ends. This CDR3 contains 12 residues. The CDR3 DNA is TGTGCCAGCACCCCGGGCTACAATGAGCAGTTCTTC. The encoded protein is CASTPGYNEQFF.

As regards this clone: Other nucleotide sequences from this sample produce the same CDR3. The rearrangement joins TRBV7-9 to TRBJ1-2, with a possible D match to TRBD1 (6 bases). Trimming removed 3 bases at V and 4 bases at J, with 18 bases between. Germline V gene lookup returns CDR1 SEHNR and CDR2 FQNEAQ (reference sequence). This CDR3 is built from 16 residues. CDR3 in amino acids: CASSFGLSGGVYGYTF. The DNA for the CDR3 is TGTGCCAGCAGCTTCGGGCTGTCGGGGGGCGTCTATGGCTACACCTTC.

This sequence joins TRBV9 and TRBJ2-3; tentative D call: TRBD1 (5 bases). The ends were cut back, 1 base at V and 3 bases at J, with 18 bases in the middle. This CDR3 contains 17 residues. Per germline, CDR1 SGDLS and CDR2 YYNGEE. The CDR3 is CASSVRQTTVGTDTQYF. The CDR3 nucleotides read TGTGCCAGCAGCGTACGACAGACGACGGTCGGGACAGATACGCAGTATTTT.

This chain joins TRBV7-9 and TRBJ2-2; 8 nucleotides match TRBD2. Germline V CDR1 and CDR2: SEHNR, FQNEAQ (reference sequence). This CDR3 is built from 16 residues. The V segment lost 5 bases and the J segment 6 bases; nucleotides outside the gene matches: 11. In DNA form, the CDR3 reads TGTGCCAGCAGCGGCCCCGGGCGGGGGGATGCCGGGGAGCTGTTTTTT. Translated, it gives CASSGPGRGDAGELFF.